Listed below are T cell receptor beta chains from one sample, sequenced in a study of blood T cell repertoires in COVID-19. Generated by immunoSEQ multiplex PCR, the TCRdb table keeps only in-frame clones and is missing some. The table shows roughly 190,000 clones, with 88% occurring only once. Sequencing was carried out using peripheral blood. Receptor source: a human donor in a cohort sampled during active COVID-19. CDR3s include the opening cysteine and the closing phenylalanine or tryptophan. A D gene is named only where the DNA matches it firmly. Some rows have no size entry. The others give once, few or many, or a class for an expanded clone.

>TRBV4-2|few|TRBJ2-7|TRBD2
TGTGCCAGCAGCGCCCGACTAGCTGCATCCTACGAGCAGTACTTC
CASSARLAASYEQYF
>TRBV7-2|NA|TRBJ1-3|NA
TGTGCCAGCAGCTTAGTTAATCCCCCAGGGCTGGCTGGAAACACCATATATTTT
CASSLVNPPGLAGNTIYF
>TRBV3-1/TRBV3-2|NA|TRBJ2-7|TRBD1
TGTGCCAGCAGCCAGGGACAGACGACCCACGAGCAGTACTTC
CASSQGQTTHEQYF
>TRBV7-9|once|TRBJ2-1|TRBD2
TGTGCCAGCAGCTTAGAGGTAGTCGGGGGGGCGGATGAGCAGTTCTTC
CASSLEVVGGADEQFF
>TRBV7-9|once|TRBJ2-5|NA
TGTGCCAGCAGCTCAATGGAGACCCAGTACTTC
CASSSMETQYF
>TRBV19|NA|TRBJ2-3|NA
TGTGCCAGTAGCTTTTTAGCGGAAGGCACAGATACGCAGTATTTT
CASSFLAEGTDTQYF
>TRBV12-3/TRBV12-4|once|TRBJ1-2|NA
TGTGCCAGCAGTTTGAGCGTCGGAGGGGGCTACACCTTC
CASSLSVGGGYTF
>TRBV5-5|once|TRBJ1-6|NA
TGTGCCAGCAGCTTGGGACAGGTCAATTCACCCCTCCACTTT
CASSLGQVNSPLHF
>TRBV30|NA|TRBJ1-5|TRBD1
TGTGCCTGGAGTCAATCCGGGACAGGGAATCAGCCCCAGCATTTT
CAWSQSGTGNQPQHF
>TRBV19|NA|TRBJ2-7|NA
TGTGCCAGTAGTATAGTGCTAGCGTCTACCTACGAGCAGTACTTC
CASSIVLASTYEQYF
>TRBV15|NA|TRBJ1-2|NA
TGTGCCACCAGCAGAGATTCGGACACCGAGGATGGCTACACCTTC
CATSRDSDTEDGYTF
>TRBV5-4|NA|TRBJ2-7|NA
TGTGCCAGCAGCCTCCACGGACAGTCCTACGAGCAGTACTTC
CASSLHGQSYEQYF
>TRBV6-2/TRBV6-3|NA|TRBJ1-6|TRBD1
TGTGCCAGCAGTTACCGGACAGGCGGTAATTCACCCCTCCACTTT
CASSYRTGGNSPLHF
>TRBV7-2|NA|TRBJ2-7|TRBD2
TGTGCCACCCAGGGGACTAGCGGGATCTCCTACGAGCAGTACTTC
CATQGTSGISYEQYF
>TRBV6-2/TRBV6-3|NA|TRBJ1-5|NA
TGTGCCAGCAGTTATGAATTTTGGAGCACGAATCAGCCCCAGCATTTT
CASSYEFWSTNQPQHF